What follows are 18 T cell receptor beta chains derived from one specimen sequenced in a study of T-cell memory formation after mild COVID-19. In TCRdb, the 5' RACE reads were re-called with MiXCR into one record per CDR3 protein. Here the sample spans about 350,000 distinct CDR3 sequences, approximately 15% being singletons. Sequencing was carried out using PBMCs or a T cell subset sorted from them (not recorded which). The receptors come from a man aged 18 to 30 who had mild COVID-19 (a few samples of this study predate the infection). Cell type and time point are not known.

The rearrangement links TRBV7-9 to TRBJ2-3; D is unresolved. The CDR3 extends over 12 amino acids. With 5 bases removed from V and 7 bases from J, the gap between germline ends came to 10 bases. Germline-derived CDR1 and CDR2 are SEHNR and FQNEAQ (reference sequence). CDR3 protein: CASSQAVNTQYF. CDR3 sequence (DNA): TGTGCCAGCAGCCAGGCTGTGAATACGCAGTATTTT.

The CDR3 sequence: CASSLVTGGNTEAFF. For the CDR3, the DNA is TGTGCCAGCAGCTTAGTTACAGGGGGAAACACTGAAGCTTTCTTT. This chain uses TRBV11-2 with TRBJ1-1; 8 bases line up with TRBD1. The CDR3 has 15 amino acids. The germline V gene encodes CDR1 SGHAT and CDR2 FQNNGV. V was clipped by 1 base and J by 2 bases; unmatched bases: 3.

The CDR3 coding sequence is TGTGCCACCAGGTACAGGGCGCATACGCAGTATTTT. Translating it yields CATRYRAHTQYF. The chain is built from TRBV28 and TRBJ2-3; possible D gene TRBD1, 6 bases. Trimming pared 10 bases from V and 7 bases from J, leaving 15 bases between. The germline CDR1 and CDR2 sequences are MDHEN and SYDVKM. The CDR3 contains 12 residues.

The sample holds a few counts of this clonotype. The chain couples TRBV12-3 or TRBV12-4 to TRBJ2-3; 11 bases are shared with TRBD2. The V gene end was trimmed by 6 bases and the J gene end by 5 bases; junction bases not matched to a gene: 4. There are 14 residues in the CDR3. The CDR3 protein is CASSLAGGIDTQYF. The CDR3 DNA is TGTGCCAGCAGCCTAGCGGGGGGAATAGATACGCAGTATTTT.

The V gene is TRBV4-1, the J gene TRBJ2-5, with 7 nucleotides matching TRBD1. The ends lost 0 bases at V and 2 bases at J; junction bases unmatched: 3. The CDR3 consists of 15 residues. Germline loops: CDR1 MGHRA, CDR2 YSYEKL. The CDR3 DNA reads TGCGCCAGCAGCCAAGATCGGACAGGACAAGAGACCCAGTACTTC. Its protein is CASSQDRTGQETQYF.

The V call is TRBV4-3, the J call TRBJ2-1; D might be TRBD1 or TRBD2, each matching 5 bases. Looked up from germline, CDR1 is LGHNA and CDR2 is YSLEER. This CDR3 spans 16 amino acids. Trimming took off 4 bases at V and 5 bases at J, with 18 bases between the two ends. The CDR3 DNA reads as TGCGCCAGCAGCCGTCTACGGGACCTCCAAAACAATGAGCAGTTCTTC. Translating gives CASSRLRDLQNNEQFF.

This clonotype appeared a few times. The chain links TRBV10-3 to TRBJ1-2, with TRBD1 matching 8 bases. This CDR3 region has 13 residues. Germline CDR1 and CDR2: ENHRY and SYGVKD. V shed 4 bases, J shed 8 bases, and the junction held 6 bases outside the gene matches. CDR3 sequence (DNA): TGTGCCATCAGTGGTGGACAGGGCCGGGGCTACACCTTC. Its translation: CAISGGQGRGYTF.

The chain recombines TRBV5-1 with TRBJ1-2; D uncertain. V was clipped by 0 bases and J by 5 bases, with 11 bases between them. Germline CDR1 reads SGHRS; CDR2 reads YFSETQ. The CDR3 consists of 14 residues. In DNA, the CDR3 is TGCGCCAGCAGCTTGGTGGGTGACCTATATGGCTACACCTTC. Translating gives CASSLVGDLYGYTF.

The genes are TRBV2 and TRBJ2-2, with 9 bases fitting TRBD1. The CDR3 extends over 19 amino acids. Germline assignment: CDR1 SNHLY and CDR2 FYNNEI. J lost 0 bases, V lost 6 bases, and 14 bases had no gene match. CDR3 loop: CASRDSVEGQGPNTGELFF. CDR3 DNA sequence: TGTGCCAGCAGAGATTCTGTCGAGGGACAGGGTCCGAACACCGGGGAGCTGTTTTTT.

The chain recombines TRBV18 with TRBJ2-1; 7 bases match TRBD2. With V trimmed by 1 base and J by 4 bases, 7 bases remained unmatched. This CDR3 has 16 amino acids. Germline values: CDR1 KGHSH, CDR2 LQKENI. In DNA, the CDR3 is TGTGCCAGCTCACCACGCGCCCCTAGCGGTTACAATGAGCAGTTCTTC. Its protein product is CASSPRAPSGYNEQFF.

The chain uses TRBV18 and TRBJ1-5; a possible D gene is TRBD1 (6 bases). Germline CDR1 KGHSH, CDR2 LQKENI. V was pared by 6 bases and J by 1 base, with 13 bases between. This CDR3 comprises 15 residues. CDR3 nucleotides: TGTGCCAGCTCCCTAGAACAGGGAAGCAATCAGCCCCAGCATTTT. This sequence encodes CASSLEQGSNQPQHF.

CDR3 nucleotide sequence: TGCGCCAGCAGACATCGACCTGGACAGAGCAATGAAAAACTGTTTTTT. Encoded protein: CASRHRPGQSNEKLFF. This chain uses TRBV23-1 with TRBJ1-4; tentatively, D is TRBD1 (6 bases). TRBV23-1 counts as an open reading frame of uncertain function. The CDR3 is made up of 16 amino acids. The V and J ends lost 6 bases and 5 bases respectively, with 19 bases between them.

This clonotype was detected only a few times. CDR3 DNA: TGTGCCAGCAGACCCCAAGGAGAGAACTATGGCTACACCTTC. As protein: CASRPQGENYGYTF. The V gene is TRBV6-5, the J gene TRBJ1-2; the D is unclear. V gave up 6 bases and J gave up 2 bases, with 13 bases separating them. This CDR3 has 14 amino acids. The germline CDR1 and CDR2 sequences are MNHEY and SVGAGI.

The CDR3 bases are TGTGCCAGCAGTGAAGACAGGGTGGGGCCCTACGAGCAGTACGTC. It codes for CASSEDRVGPYEQYV. The gene calls are TRBV2 and TRBJ2-7; the D gene is possibly TRBD1 (6 bases). Germline CDR1 reads SNHLY; CDR2 reads FYNNEI. The CDR3 runs 15 residues. Trimming left V 1 base short and J 2 bases short, with 12 bases between.

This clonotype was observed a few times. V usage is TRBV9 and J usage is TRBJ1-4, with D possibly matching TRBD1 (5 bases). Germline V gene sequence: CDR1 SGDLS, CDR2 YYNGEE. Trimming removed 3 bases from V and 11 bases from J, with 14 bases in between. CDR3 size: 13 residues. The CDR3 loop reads CASSGARAGKLFF. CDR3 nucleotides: TGTGCCAGCAGCGGGGCTCGAGCAGGGAAACTGTTTTTT.

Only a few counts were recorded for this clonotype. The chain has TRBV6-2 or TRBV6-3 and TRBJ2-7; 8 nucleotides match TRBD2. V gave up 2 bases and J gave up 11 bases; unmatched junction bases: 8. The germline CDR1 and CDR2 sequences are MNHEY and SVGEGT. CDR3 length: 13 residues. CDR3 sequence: CASSYGPGLEKYF. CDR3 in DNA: TGTGCCAGCAGTTACGGGCCGGGACTAGAGAAGTACTTC.

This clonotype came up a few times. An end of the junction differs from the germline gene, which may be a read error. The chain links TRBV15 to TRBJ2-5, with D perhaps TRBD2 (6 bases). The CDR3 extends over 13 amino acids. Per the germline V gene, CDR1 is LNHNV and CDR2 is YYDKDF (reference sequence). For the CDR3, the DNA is TGTGCCACCGGCAGCGGGTACCAAGAGACCCAGTACTTC. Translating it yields CATGSGYQETQYF.

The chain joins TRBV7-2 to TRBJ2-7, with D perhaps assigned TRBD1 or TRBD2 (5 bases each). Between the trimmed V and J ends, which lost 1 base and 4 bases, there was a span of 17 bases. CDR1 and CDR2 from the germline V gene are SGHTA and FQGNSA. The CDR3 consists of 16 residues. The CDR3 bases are TGTGCCAGCAGCTTAGGATACGGGGCCACCCCTTACGAGCAGTACTTC. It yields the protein CASSLGYGATPYEQYF.